This T cell receptor beta chain was observed in a study of shared clonotypes between healthy human individuals. The CDR3 covers 14 residues. Trimming removed 2 bases from V and 0 bases from J, with 7 bases in between. Germline-derived CDR1 and CDR2 are SGHVS and FNYEAQ. For sorted subsets, 150 to 250 ng DNA per replicate equaled 30,000 or so T cell genomes. Generated by immunoSEQ multiplex PCR, the TCRdb table keeps only in-frame clones and is missing some. The table lists 2 million to 3 million clones, approximately 92% of them singletons. In its sample, this clone was seen once. The clonotype was recovered from a man aged 18 to 30 in good health. The V call is TRBV7-6, the J call TRBJ2-5; the D is unclear. Sequenced material: naive CD4+ T cells sorted from blood. Regarding subset: CD45RA+ positively selected. CDR3 protein: CASSLNLNQETQYF. In DNA form, the CDR3 reads TGTGCCAGCAGCTTAAATTTGAACCAAGAGACCCAGTACTTC. Looking up the rest from reference TRBV7-6 and TRBJ2-5 gives the full variable domain: GAGVSQSPRYKVTKRGQDVALRCDPISGHVSLYWYRQALGQGPEFLTYFNYEAQQDKSGLPNDRFSAERPEGSISTLTIQRTEQRDSAMYRCASSLNLNQETQYFGPGTRLLVL.